The 10 T cell receptor beta chains below all came from one sample that was sequenced in a study of T-cell reconstitution after alpha-beta-depleted transplantation in children (dated by TCRdb to about 2016). This sample's treatment or condition label indicates: allogeneic hematopoietic cell transplantation with graft depleted of TCRalphabeta T cells and CD19 B cells. The library was built by means of PCR. Data came from an Illumina HiSeq 2500. Molecular barcoding was employed in the preparation of TCR libraries, with unique molecular identifiers being used to normalize TCRbeta repertoire quantification. The public reads were reanalyzed by TCRdb: fastp trimming at Q25, MiXCR alignment, in-frame beta chains only. Here each entry gathers all rows of one CDR3 protein and keeps the most common genes and DNA. This sample gives around 700,000 distinct CDR3 sequences in total; under 15% of them show up just once. In total, the top ten clones hold around 0.8% of the sample.

The sequencing used PBMCs, collected before TCRalphabeta/CD19-depleted stem cell transplant. These receptors came from a girl aged 2 to 10 with congenital amegakaryocytic thrombocytopenia, due to receive a stem cell transplant.

The chain recombines TRBV12-3 or TRBV12-4 with TRBJ1-2, with a possible D match to TRBD1 (6 bases). This CDR3 contains 14 residues. The germline V and J ends were trimmed by 3 bases and 6 bases, with 14 bases remaining between them. The chain's CDR3 is CASSFAQGLHGYTF. CDR3 DNA sequence: TGTGCCAGCAGTTTTGCTCAGGGGCTCCATGGCTACACCTTC.

This chain links TRBV18 with TRBJ1-1; D may be TRBD1 (6 bases). The CDR3 is 15 residues long. V lost 2 bases and J 3 bases, leaving 13 bases between the germline ends. Germline CDR1 KGHSH, CDR2 LQKENI. Here the CDR3 DNA reads TGTGCCAGCTCACCAGGCAGGGGAATGGACACTGAAGCTTTCTTT. Translated, it gives CASSPGRGMDTEAFF.

Many counts were recorded for this clonotype. The chain links TRBV10-3 to TRBJ2-1; TRBD1 matches 9 bases. V lost 5 bases, J lost 4 bases, and 3 bases stayed unmatched. The length of the CDR3 is 14 residues. Germline V gene lookup returns CDR1 ENHRY and CDR2 SYGVKD. The CDR3 bases are TGTGCCATCAGTAAACAGGGGGCGTACAATGAGCAGTTCTTC. Residues: CAISKQGAYNEQFF.

This chain uses TRBV11-2 with TRBJ2-1; D may be TRBD2 (5 bases). Germline CDR1 reads SGHAT; CDR2 reads FQNNGV. The CDR3 covers 13 residues. Deletions cut 2 bases from V and 12 bases from J, with 14 bases between. The CDR3 sequence: CASSLMTSGLQFF. The CDR3 DNA sequence: TGTGCCAGCAGCTTAATGACAAGTGGACTGCAGTTCTTC.

The chain links TRBV2 to TRBJ2-5, with 9 bases lining up with TRBD1. Germline assignment: CDR1 SNHLY and CDR2 FYNNEI. The CDR3 runs 15 residues. V was pared by 5 bases and J by 2 bases, with 6 bases of the junction left unmatched. CDR3 loop: CASSWTGEGQETQYF. In DNA form, the CDR3 reads TGTGCCAGCAGTTGGACAGGGGAGGGTCAAGAGACCCAGTACTTC.

This clonotype was detected a few times. The gene calls are TRBV7-8 and TRBJ2-1; weak D call: TRBD1 (5 bases). Germline V gene sequence: CDR1 SGHVS, CDR2 FQNEAQ. V was shortened by 5 bases and J by 15 bases, with 20 bases between the two germline ends. The CDR3 sequence is 13 residues long. The CDR3 is CASSGLQGVGTFF. In nucleotides, the CDR3 is TGTGCCAGCAGCGGGCTTCAGGGCGTCGGCACGTTCTTC. The full variable domain, with the rest looked up from reference TRBV7-8 and TRBJ2-1, is GAGVSQSPRYKVAKRGQDVALRCDPISGHVSLFWYQQALGQGPEFLTYFQNEAQLDKSGLPSDRFFAERPEGSVSTLKIQRTQQEDSAVYLCASSGLQGVGTFFGPGTRLTVL.

The rearrangement uses TRBV27 and TRBJ2-7, with TRBD1 matching 9 bases. The CDR3 has 15 amino acids. J gave up 5 bases and V 4 bases, and 9 bases lay outside the gene matches. Germline assignment: CDR1 MNHEY and CDR2 SMNVEV (reference sequence). The CDR3 reads CASSSWDREHHEQYF. The DNA of the CDR3 is TGTGCCAGCAGTTCCTGGGACAGGGAACACCACGAGCAGTACTTC.

This clonotype was detected once. The CDR3 bases are TGTGCCAGCAGTATGATAGCGGGAGTAGTCTACAATGAGCAGTTCTTC. It specifies CASSMIAGVVYNEQFF. V and J are TRBV27 and TRBJ2-1; 9 bases are a match to TRBD2. The CDR3 spans 16 residues. Per the germline V gene, CDR1 is MNHEY and CDR2 is SMNVEV (reference sequence). J was trimmed by 3 bases and V by 5 bases; bases with no gene match: 8.

The table lists this clonotype with many counts. The V call is TRBV12-3 or TRBV12-4, the J call TRBJ1-2; no clear D. Between the trimmed V and J ends, which lost 5 bases and 4 bases, there was a span of 11 bases. This CDR3 spans 13 amino acids. CDR3: CASSPGVTYGYTF. Here the CDR3 DNA reads TGTGCCAGCAGTCCCGGGGTGACCTATGGCTACACCTTC.

This clonotype was recorded many times. The chain has TRBV20-1 and TRBJ2-1, with 11 bases aligning to TRBD2. Germline V gives CDR1 DFQATT, CDR2 SNEGSKA (reference sequence). Trimming cost V 5 bases and J 4 bases; bases outside gene matches: 10. CDR3 size: 16 residues. The CDR3 bases are TGCAGTGCTCTTGGGCGTAGCGGGAGGGTTTACAATGAGCAGTTCTTC. It is translated as CSALGRSGRVYNEQFF.